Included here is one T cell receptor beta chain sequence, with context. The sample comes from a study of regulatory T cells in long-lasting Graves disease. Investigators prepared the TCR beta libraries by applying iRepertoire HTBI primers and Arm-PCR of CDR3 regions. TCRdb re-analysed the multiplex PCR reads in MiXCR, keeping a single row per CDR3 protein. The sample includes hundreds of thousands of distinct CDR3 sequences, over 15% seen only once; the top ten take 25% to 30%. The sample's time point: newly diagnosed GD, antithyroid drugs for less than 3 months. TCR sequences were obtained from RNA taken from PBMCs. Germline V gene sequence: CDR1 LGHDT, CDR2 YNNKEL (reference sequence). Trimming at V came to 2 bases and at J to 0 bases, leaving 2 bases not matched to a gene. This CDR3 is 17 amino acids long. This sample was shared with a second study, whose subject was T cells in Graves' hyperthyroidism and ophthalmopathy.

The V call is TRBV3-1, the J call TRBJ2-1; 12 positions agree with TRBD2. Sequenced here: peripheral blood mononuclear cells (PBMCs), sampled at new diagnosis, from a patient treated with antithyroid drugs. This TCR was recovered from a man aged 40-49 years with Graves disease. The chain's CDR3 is CASSQLAGGFSYNEQFF. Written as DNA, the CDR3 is TGTGCCAGCAGCCAACTAGCGGGGGGGTTCTCCTACAATGAGCAGTTCTTC.